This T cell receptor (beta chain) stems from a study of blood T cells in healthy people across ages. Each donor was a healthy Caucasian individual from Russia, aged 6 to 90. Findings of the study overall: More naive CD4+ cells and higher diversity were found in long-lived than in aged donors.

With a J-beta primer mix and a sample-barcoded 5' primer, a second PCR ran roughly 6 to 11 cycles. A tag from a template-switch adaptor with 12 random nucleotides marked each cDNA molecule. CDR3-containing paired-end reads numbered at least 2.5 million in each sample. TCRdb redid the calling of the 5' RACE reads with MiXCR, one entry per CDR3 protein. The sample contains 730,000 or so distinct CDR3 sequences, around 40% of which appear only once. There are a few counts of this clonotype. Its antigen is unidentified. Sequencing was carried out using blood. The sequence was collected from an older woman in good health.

The chain's CDR3 is CASSPGRGAGYTF. CDR3 DNA sequence: TGTGCCAGCAGTCCGGGAAGGGGTGCAGGCTACACCTTC. This chain connects TRBV12-3 or TRBV12-4 to TRBJ1-2; TRBD1 is a possible D gene (5 bases). The CDR3 spans 13 residues. Trimming stripped 5 bases from V and 8 bases from J, with 15 bases between.